These 21 T cell receptor beta chains were all obtained from the same sample, sequenced in a study of T cells in Graves' hyperthyroidism and ophthalmopathy. The CDR3 regions of TCR beta were amplified from RNA transcripts. The HTBI primer set drove a first-round RT-PCR of the TCR CDR3. TCRdb redid the calling of the multiplex PCR reads with MiXCR, one entry per CDR3 protein. Altogether fewer than 450,000 distinct CDR3 sequences are present, over 11% being singletons, with the ten largest covering around 27%. The material sequenced was blood. These receptors were collected from a man aged 45-65 years with Graves' ophthalmopathy.

This clonotype appeared many times. The chain couples TRBV5-8 to TRBJ2-7; 7 bases fit TRBD2. The V segment lost 3 bases and the J segment 6 bases; nucleotides outside the gene matches: 12. Germline V gene data show CDR1 as SGHTS and CDR2 as YDEGEE. CDR3 length: 15 amino acids. As DNA, the CDR3 is TGTGCCAGCAGCTCAGCAGGGCGGGAGCGGGCCGAGCAGTACTTC. Translating gives CASSSAGRERAEQYF.

This chain connects TRBV12-3 or TRBV12-4 to TRBJ2-2, with no clear D. This CDR3 region has 12 residues. Trimming took 4 bases from V and 5 from J, leaving 5 bases between them. In DNA, the CDR3 is TGTGCCAGCAGTTACGGGACCGGGGAGCTGTTTTTT. Residues: CASSYGTGELFF.

In nucleotides, the CDR3 is TGTGCCAGCAGAACAGGCAACCGGGACGGGGGGTTGCCCCAGTACTTC. The encoded protein is CASRTGNRDGGLPQYF. The V and J genes are TRBV6-1 and TRBJ2-5; TRBD2 matches at 7 bases. Germline values: CDR1 MNHNS, CDR2 SASEGT. The J segment lost 9 bases and the V segment lost 6 bases, leaving 19 bases of the junction unmatched. CDR3 length: 16 residues.

This clonotype was seen repeatedly, ten times or more. The chain recombines TRBV11-2 with TRBJ2-4; D ambiguous. CDR1 and CDR2 from the germline V gene are SGHAT and FQNNGV. The CDR3 covers 16 residues. Trimming took 0 bases from V and 0 from J, leaving 9 bases between them. As DNA, the CDR3 is TGTGCCAGCAGCTTAGATAGGGTACTAGCCAAAAACATTCAGTACTTC. This gives the protein CASSLDRVLAKNIQYF.

Comment on this clonotype: It may be a read error: a sequence one base away is much more abundant. The chain links TRBV10-3 to TRBJ1-3; the D is unclear. Germline CDR1 ENHRY, CDR2 SYGVKD. V lost 4 bases and J 2 bases, leaving 9 bases between the germline ends. The CDR3 spans 14 residues. CDR3 in amino acids: CAISGNRPGNTIYF. CDR3 bases: TGTGCCATCAGTGGCAATCGCCCTGGAAACACCATATATTTT.

This rearrangement joins TRBV6-2 or TRBV6-3 to TRBJ2-1; 11 bases map to TRBD2. The CDR3 runs to 13 residues. Germline CDR1 reads MNHEY; CDR2 reads SVGEGT. V was pared by 10 bases and J by 2 bases, with 1 base of the junction left unmatched. Here the CDR3 reads CAISGRAYNEQFF. Here the CDR3 DNA reads TGTGCCATTAGCGGGAGGGCCTACAATGAGCAGTTCTTC.

This clonotype was seen more than once but under ten times. V and J are TRBV7-9 and TRBJ2-7; 8 positions match TRBD1. This CDR3 region has 14 residues. The germline V gene has CDR1 SEHNR and CDR2 FQNEAQ (reference sequence). Trimming at V came to 4 bases and at J to 5 bases, leaving 7 bases not matched to a gene. The CDR3 region is CASSSIRGQDEQYF. CDR3 coding DNA: TGTGCCAGCAGCTCTATCAGGGGACAGGACGAGCAGTACTTC.

This clonotype was observed at least ten times. The chain couples TRBV5-5 to TRBJ1-2; TRBD1 matches 9 bases. V dropped 4 bases and J dropped 5; count of bases not matched to a gene: 6. From germline, CDR1 is SGHKS and CDR2 YYEKEE (reference sequence). The CDR3 is 14 residues long. The CDR3 bases are TGTGCCAGCAGCACTGACAGGGGGGGTTATGGCTACACCTTC. Protein sequence: CASSTDRGGYGYTF.

This clonotype was detected many times. The V gene is TRBV13, the J gene TRBJ2-3, with TRBD2 matching 13 bases. Germline V gene data show CDR1 as PRHDT and CDR2 as FYEKMQ (reference sequence). V shed 5 bases and J 4 bases; nucleotides not matched to a gene: 6. The CDR3 covers 16 residues. CDR3 nucleotides: TGTGCCAGCAGCCGACTAGCGGGAGGAGGCCCAGATACGCAGTATTTT. This encodes CASSRLAGGGPDTQYF.

The chain joins TRBV7-9 to TRBJ2-2; D remains unclear. The CDR3 contains 12 residues. Germline lookup yields CDR1 SEHNR and CDR2 FQNEAQ (reference sequence). V lost 4 bases to trimming and J lost 6 bases, with 6 bases between them. In nucleotides, the CDR3 is TGTGCCAGCAGCTATCACGCCGGGGAGCTGTTTTTT. Protein product: CASSYHAGELFF. The entire variable domain, with the rest obtained from reference TRBV7-9 and TRBJ2-2, is as follows: DTGVSQNPRHKITKRGQNVTFRCDPISEHNRLYWYRQTLGQGPEFLTYFQNEAQLEKSRLLSDRFSAERPKGSFSTLEIQRTEQGDSAMYLCASSYHAGELFFGEGSRLTVL.

This clonotype occurred many times. The J gene is TRBJ2-1, the V gene TRBV20-1; TRBD2 matches 7 bases. Germline CDR1 reads DFQATT; CDR2 reads SNEGSKA (reference sequence). This CDR3 is built from 14 residues. V trimming: 2 bases; J trimming: 6 bases; junction bases outside the gene matches: 7. CDR3 nucleotides: TGCAGTGCTAGATCAACTAGCGTGGGCAATGAGCAGTTCTTC. It yields the protein CSARSTSVGNEQFF.

The sample holds many counts of this clonotype. The CDR3 reads CASSGRSSGGRAPDTQYF. The CDR3 coding sequence is TGCGCCAGCAGTGGGAGATCCTCGGGCGGGAGGGCGCCAGATACGCAGTATTTT. V is TRBV10-1 and J is TRBJ2-3; 9 bases agree with TRBD2. The germline V gene encodes CDR1 WNHNN and CDR2 SYGVQD (reference sequence). The junction had 15 bases not matched to a gene; V was cut back by 4 bases and J by 4 bases. CDR3 size: 18 residues.

This clonotype was counted only a few times. CDR3 DNA: TGCGCCAGCAGCGAACTAGCGGCCGGCTACGAGCAGTACTTC. This sequence encodes CASSELAAGYEQYF. The chain links TRBV5-1 to TRBJ2-7, with TRBD2 matching 8 bases. Per the germline V gene, CDR1 is SGHRS and CDR2 is YFSETQ. The CDR3 extends over 14 amino acids. V was pared by 4 bases and J by 3 bases, with 6 bases of the junction left unmatched.

This clonotype came up a few times. This sequence joins TRBV10-3 and TRBJ2-5; the match to TRBD1 covers 8 bases. V shed 2 bases, J shed 4 bases, and the junction held 3 bases outside the gene matches. The germline gives CDR1 ENHRY, CDR2 SYGVKD. The CDR3 has 14 amino acids. The DNA for the CDR3 is TGTGCCATCAGTGAGCCAGGACAGGGAGAGACCCAGTACTTC. Its translation is CAISEPGQGETQYF.

This clonotype was counted many times. The chain joins TRBV20-1 to TRBJ2-1, with no clear D. Germline CDR1 and CDR2: DFQATT and SNEGSKA (reference sequence). With 0 bases removed from V and 7 bases from J, the gap between germline ends came to 13 bases. This CDR3 has 14 amino acids. The CDR3 DNA reads as TGCAGTGCTAGAGATCGAAGTAATCGGAATGAGCAGTTCTTC. Translation: CSARDRSNRNEQFF.

This chain connects TRBV20-1 to TRBJ1-5, with unresolved D. The length of the CDR3 is 12 residues. Germline V lookup: CDR1 DFQATT, CDR2 SNEGSKA (reference sequence). V was shortened by 6 bases and J by 0 bases, with 6 bases between the two germline ends. The CDR3: CSAVDSNQPQHF. CDR3 sequence (DNA): TGCAGTGCGGTCGATAGCAATCAGCCCCAGCATTTT.

This clonotype showed up many times. V and J are TRBV2 and TRBJ2-3; no clear D. Germline-derived CDR1 and CDR2 are SNHLY and FYNNEI. CDR3 length: 11 residues. V lost 3 bases, J lost 8 bases, and 6 bases lay in between. CDR3 loop: CASSDGGTQYF. Here the CDR3 DNA reads TGTGCCAGCAGTGATGGCGGTACGCAGTATTTT.

This clonotype has only one observation. The chain joins TRBV27 to TRBJ2-1; D is unresolved. CDR3 length: 16 residues. CDR1 is MNHEY, CDR2 SMNVEV, per germline (reference sequence). V lost 3 bases to trimming and J lost 4 bases, with 16 bases between them. The CDR3 nucleotides read TGTGCCAGCAGTTTTGAGGCCCCCTCTTTATACAATGAGCAGTTCTTC. Translating it yields CASSFEAPSLYNEQFF.

This clonotype has more than one count but fewer than ten. This may be a read error, as it is one base from a much larger clone. CDR3 DNA sequence: TGTGTCAGCTCACCGGTGGGCGAGACCCAGTACTTC. It encodes CVSSPVGETQYF. The J gene is TRBJ2-5, the V gene TRBV18; D is uncertain. This CDR3 contains 12 residues. CDR1 is KGHSH, CDR2 LQKENI, per germline. The whole variable domain, filled in from reference TRBV18 and TRBJ2-5, reads NAGVMQNPRHLVRRRGQEARLRCSPMKGHSHVYWYRQLPEEGLKFMVYLQKENIIDESGMPKERFSAEFPKEGPSILRIQQVVRGDSAAYFCVSSPVGETQYFGPGTRLLVL.

This clonotype was counted many times. The rearrangement links TRBV12-3 or TRBV12-4 to TRBJ2-5; TRBD1 matches at 7 bases. There are 14 residues in the CDR3. V shed 4 bases, J shed 1 base, and the junction held 3 bases outside the gene matches. This chain's CDR3 is CASSYGTAQETQYF. The CDR3 DNA sequence: TGTGCCAGCAGTTACGGGACAGCCCAAGAGACCCAGTACTTC.

This clonotype was recorded many times. The rearrangement uses TRBV12-3 or TRBV12-4 and TRBJ1-5; 10 nucleotides agree with TRBD1. The CDR3 sequence is 16 residues long. J gave up 3 bases and V 9 bases, and 11 bases lay outside the gene matches. The CDR3 is CASQLGDRGPNQPQHF. The CDR3 DNA reads TGTGCCAGTCAACTCGGGGACAGGGGACCCAATCAGCCCCAGCATTTT.